The 20 T cell receptor beta chains reported below all come from one sample, sequenced in a study of blood T cell repertoires in COVID-19. The data were produced by immunoSEQ multiplex PCR, yet TCRdb's version contains in-frame clones alone and is incomplete. The table lists about 110,000 clones, approximately 80% of them singletons, with approximately 16% in the top ten. The sequenced material came from peripheral blood. Receptors were obtained from a woman aged 55-70 years with acute or convalescent COVID-19.

The V and J genes are TRBV2 and TRBJ1-4; no clear D gene. Germline V gene lookup returns CDR1 SNHLY and CDR2 FYNNEI. The CDR3 has 14 residues. Trimming left V 4 bases short and J 5 bases short, with 11 bases between. The CDR3 DNA follows: TGTGCCAGCAGTGTCTTTGCGTCCAATGAAAAACTGTTTTTT. It encodes CASSVFASNEKLFF.

The chain uses TRBV9 and TRBJ2-1; D possibly corresponds to TRBD2 (5 bases). CDR1 is SGDLS, CDR2 YYNGEE, per germline. Trimming took off 0 bases at V and 10 bases at J, with 14 bases between the two ends. The CDR3 loop spans 14 amino acids. The CDR3, as DNA: TGTGCCAGCAGCGTAGCCCAAGGAGGCTCAGAGCAGTTCTTC. This sequence encodes CASSVAQGGSEQFF.

There are a few counts of this clone. A much larger clone lies one base from this, so it may be a read error. Other DNA sequences of this sample code for an identical CDR3. The chain recombines TRBV5-4 with TRBJ1-4; the match to TRBD1 covers 7 bases. This CDR3 contains 14 residues. Germline loops: CDR1 SGHNT, CDR2 YYREEE (reference sequence). Germline trimming cut 0 bases from V and 4 bases from J; bases unmatched to any gene: 0. The CDR3 region is CASSLDRGNEKLFF. The CDR3 nucleotides are TGTGCCAGCAGCTTGGACAGGGGTAATGAAAAACTGTTTTTT.

This chain connects TRBV18 to TRBJ1-4, with a tentative D call TRBD1 (5 bases). Germline V gene data show CDR1 as KGHSH and CDR2 as LQKENI. V was trimmed by 5 bases and J by 5 bases, leaving 9 bases between them. This CDR3 comprises 13 residues. DNA of the CDR3: TGTGCCAGCTCAAGTACAGGAAATGAAAAACTGTTTTTT. Protein product: CASSSTGNEKLFF.

The rearrangement links TRBV6-5 to TRBJ2-1; D not certain. CDR1 and CDR2 (germline): MNHEY, SVGAGI. The germline V and J ends were trimmed by 0 bases and 12 bases, with 18 bases remaining between them. This CDR3 is built from 15 residues. Here the CDR3 DNA reads TGTGCCAGCAGTTACTCCACCCGTATCAGTTCGGGGCAGTTCTTC. It yields the protein CASSYSTRISSGQFF.

The V call is TRBV6-5, the J call TRBJ2-3, with 9 bases aligning to TRBD1. Germline V gives CDR1 MNHEY, CDR2 SVGAGI. The V segment lost 8 bases and the J segment 4 bases; nucleotides outside the gene matches: 10. The CDR3 is 15 amino acids. The CDR3 region has the DNA TGTGCCAGCTGGAGGGTACAGGGGGCGGCAGATACGCAGTATTTT. This codes for CASWRVQGAADTQYF.

This clone was observed once. V gene TRBV7-2 combines with J gene TRBJ2-7, with TRBD1 matching 7 bases. V shed 0 bases, J shed 2 bases, and the junction held 4 bases outside the gene matches. CDR3 length: 15 amino acids. Germline values: CDR1 SGHTA, CDR2 FQGNSA. CDR3 region: CASSLAGQTTYEQYF. The CDR3 region has the DNA TGTGCCAGCAGCTTAGCGGGACAGACAACCTACGAGCAGTACTTC.

This chain joins TRBV6-6 and TRBJ1-1; TRBD1 is a possible D gene (5 bases). Per germline, CDR1 MNHNY and CDR2 SVGAGI (reference sequence). The CDR3 is 15 amino acids. Trimming removed 0 bases at V and 6 bases at J, with 14 bases between. DNA for the CDR3: TGTGCCAGCAGTTACTCGATGCTTTCGGGGGCTGAAGCTTTCTTT. Residues: CASSYSMLSGAEAFF.

V gene TRBV5-4 combines with J gene TRBJ1-3; the D is unclear. The CDR3 length is 15 residues. Germline CDR1 and CDR2: SGHNT and YYREEE (reference sequence). With 4 bases removed from V and 0 bases from J, the gap between germline ends came to 11 bases. The CDR3 loop is CASSMWSLSGNTIYF. The CDR3 coding sequence is TGTGCCAGCAGCATGTGGAGTCTCTCTGGAAACACCATATATTTT. Complete variable domain (other parts from reference TRBV5-4 and TRBJ1-3): ETGVTQSPTHLIKTRGQQVTLRCSSQSGHNTVSWYQQALGQGPQFIFQYYREEENGRGNFPPRFSGLQFPNYSSELNVNALELDDSALYLCASSMWSLSGNTIYFGEGSWLTVV.

J is TRBJ1-2 and V is TRBV10-3; weak D call: TRBD1 (5 bases). The V gene's germline CDR1 is ENHRY and CDR2 SYGVKD. The CDR3 contains 12 residues. Deletions cut 6 bases from V and 7 bases from J, with 12 bases between. This CDR3 is CAIRGTGFGYTF. CDR3 coding DNA: TGTGCCATCAGGGGGACTGGATTTGGCTACACCTTC.

This clone has just a few counts. J is TRBJ1-2 and V is TRBV4-3; D gene ambiguous. This CDR3 comprises 14 residues. Trimming left V 0 bases short and J 5 bases short, with 10 bases between. Germline assignment: CDR1 LGHNA and CDR2 YSLEER. Written as DNA, the CDR3 is TGCGCCAGCAGCCAAGATCAACGGTCATATGGCTACACCTTC. Its protein is CASSQDQRSYGYTF.

V gene TRBV5-1 combines with J gene TRBJ2-5; TRBD2 aligns across 11 bases. Germline CDR1 reads SGHRS; CDR2 reads YFSETQ. J lost 8 bases, V lost 2 bases, and 11 bases had no gene match. CDR3 length: 16 residues. The CDR3: CASSFASGGLPGTQYF. The CDR3 nucleotides are TGCGCCAGCAGCTTCGCTAGCGGGGGGCTCCCAGGTACCCAGTACTTC.

The rearrangement links TRBV28 to TRBJ1-1, with D possibly TRBD1 on 5 matching bases. Germline CDR1 MDHEN, CDR2 SYDVKM. V lost 2 bases to trimming and J lost 3 bases, with 13 bases between them. This CDR3 is built from 15 residues. In DNA form, the CDR3 reads TGTGCCAGCAGTTTAAGGTCGGGGGGATACACTGAAGCTTTCTTT. This sequence encodes CASSLRSGGYTEAFF.

This clone was seen a handful of times. The V and J genes are TRBV7-3 and TRBJ1-5; D remains unclear. The V gene lost 0 bases and the J gene lost 1 base, with 13 bases spanning the gap. Per the germline V gene, CDR1 is SGHTA and CDR2 is FQGTGA. The length of the CDR3 is 17 residues. The CDR3 DNA follows: TGTGCCAGCAGCTTAACGCATATTCGGGAGAGCAATCAGCCCCAGCATTTT. Amino acids: CASSLTHIRESNQPQHF.

The rearrangement links TRBV18 to TRBJ1-2, with D hard to call. This CDR3 has 15 amino acids. From germline, CDR1 is KGHSH and CDR2 LQKENI. The V and J ends lost 2 bases and 0 bases respectively, with 10 bases between them. As DNA, the CDR3 is TGTGCCAGCTCACCAAGTAGCGGAGCTAACTATGGCTACACCTTC. Translating gives CASSPSSGANYGYTF.

The chain recombines TRBV5-1 with TRBJ2-4; no firm D call. The CDR3 covers 14 residues. CDR1 is SGHRS and CDR2 is YFSETQ in the germline V gene. Trimming took off 0 bases at V and 5 bases at J, with 9 bases between the two ends. The CDR3 protein is CASSLVAGENIQYF. CDR3 DNA sequence: TGCGCCAGCAGCTTGGTAGCCGGAGAAAACATTCAGTACTTC.

The chain links TRBV30 to TRBJ1-5; no clear D gene. The CDR3 runs 13 residues. Trimming took off 0 bases at V and 3 bases at J, with 6 bases between the two ends. Germline CDR1 and CDR2: GTSNPN and SVGIG (reference sequence). CDR3 sequence reads: CAWSVRDNQPQHF. The CDR3 DNA follows: TGTGCCTGGAGTGTAAGAGACAATCAGCCCCAGCATTTT.

The chain carries TRBV3-1 (or the pseudogene TRBV3-2) and TRBJ1-1, with D uncertain. The CDR3 consists of 11 residues. V was shortened by 5 bases and J by 4 bases, with 5 bases between the two germline ends. The germline CDR1 and CDR2 sequences are LGHDT and YNNKEL (reference sequence). In DNA form, the CDR3 reads TGTGCCAGCAGCTCGGGCACTGAAGCTTTCTTT. Protein sequence: CASSSGTEAFF.

The chain couples TRBV6-1 to TRBJ1-1; the D is unclear. Germline V gene data show CDR1 as MNHNS and CDR2 as SASEGT. V dropped 3 bases and J dropped 3 bases, with 8 bases sitting between them. This CDR3 has 13 residues. The CDR3 DNA is TGTGCCAGCAGTGAGAGGAGGGACACTGAAGCTTTCTTT. Residues: CASSERRDTEAFF.

The V and J genes are TRBV9 and TRBJ1-3; TRBD1 agrees at 8 bases. CDR3 length equals 18 residues. J lost 0 bases, V lost 0 bases, and 8 bases had no gene match. Looked up from germline, CDR1 is SGDLS and CDR2 is YYNGEE. The CDR3 protein is CASSVATGTGFSGNTIYF. As DNA, the CDR3 is TGTGCCAGCAGCGTAGCTACGGGGACAGGTTTCTCTGGAAACACCATATATTTT.